These 29 T cell receptor beta chains came from one sample sequenced in a study of spatial heterogeneity in lung cancer. Study-wide points: One measure, the expanded intratumoral alpha and beta TCR count, tracked tumor mutation counts.

MiXCR, applied by TCRdb to the 5' RACE reads, yields one record per CDR3 protein. The table shows roughly 760 distinct CDR3 sequences, with roughly 15% occurring only once. These receptors are not linked to any known antigen. The sample's time point: sample taken at primary tumor resection. This sample comprised lung tumor tissue, obtained at surgery. These receptors came from a male donor with early-stage non-small cell lung cancer.

By share of the sample, this clonotype is medium-sized. This rearrangement joins TRBV7-2 to TRBJ2-2; TRBD2 matches 8 bases. The CDR3 totals 15 residues. CDR1 is SGHTA and CDR2 is FQGNSA in the germline V gene. J gave up 7 bases and V 2 bases, and 6 bases lay outside the gene matches. The CDR3 DNA reads as TGTGCCAGCAGCTTAAGACTAGCGTCCAACGGGGAGCTGTTTTTT. Translated, it gives CASSLRLASNGELFF.

This clonotype is termed large. This chain joins TRBV5-1 and TRBJ2-7, with D maybe TRBD2 (5 bases). This CDR3 is built from 14 residues. Germline V gene sequence: CDR1 SGHRS, CDR2 YFSETQ. V lost 2 bases and J lost 6, with 15 bases in between. CDR3 loop: CASSFSGERSEQYF. CDR3 DNA: TGCGCCAGCAGCTTTTCCGGGGAAAGGAGCGAGCAGTACTTC.

The chain employs TRBV19 and TRBJ1-1; D unclear. The germline gives CDR1 LNHDA, CDR2 SQIVND (reference sequence). V lost 5 bases and J 1 base, leaving 8 bases between the germline ends. The CDR3 has 13 amino acids. The CDR3 sequence: CASSDRGNTEAFF. In DNA form, the CDR3 reads TGTGCCAGTAGTGACCGGGGGAACACTGAAGCTTTCTTT.

Within the sample, this clonotype is medium-sized (0.01 to 0.1%). This chain joins TRBV10-2 and TRBJ2-7; maybe TRBD1 (5 bases). The CDR3 sequence is 14 residues long. CDR1 is WSHSY, CDR2 SAAADI, per germline. Deletions cut 0 bases from V and 2 bases from J, with 8 bases between. The CDR3: CASSESPGTYEQYF. CDR3 nucleotides: TGCGCCAGCAGTGAGTCGCCAGGGACCTACGAGCAGTACTTC.

By its share, this clonotype is medium-sized. The gene calls are TRBV5-1 and TRBJ1-1, with a weak D call TRBD1 (5 bases). This CDR3 is built from 14 residues. CDR1 and CDR2 (germline): SGHRS, YFSETQ. V was trimmed by 0 bases and J by 5 bases, leaving 11 bases between them. The CDR3 region is CASSLVGTETEAFF. Written as DNA, the CDR3 is TGCGCCAGCAGCTTGGTGGGGACGGAGACTGAAGCTTTCTTT.

The V gene is TRBV7-2, the J gene TRBJ2-4; the match to TRBD1 covers 7 bases. Losses at the gene ends were 2 bases for V and 5 bases for J; bases not matched to a gene: 6. Germline CDR1 SGHTA, CDR2 FQGNSA. This CDR3 contains 15 residues. The CDR3 is CASSLLTGTENIQYF. In DNA, the CDR3 is TGTGCCAGCAGCTTACTGACCGGGACAGAAAACATTCAGTACTTC.

This clonotype is deemed large. The chain is built from TRBV9 and TRBJ2-7; D might be TRBD2 (5 bases). V lost 0 bases, J lost 7 bases, and 20 bases lay in between. The CDR3 consists of 16 residues. Germline CDR1 and CDR2: SGDLS and YYNGEE. The CDR3 here is CASSVGRAPGSWEQYF. Written as DNA, the CDR3 is TGTGCCAGCAGCGTAGGGCGGGCCCCCGGGTCGTGGGAGCAGTACTTC. Full variable domain (remainder filled in from reference TRBV9 and TRBJ2-7): DSGVTQTPKHLITATGQRVTLRCSPRSGDLSVYWYQQSLDQGLQFLIQYYNGEERAKGNILERFSAQQFPDLHSELNLSSLELGDSALYFCASSVGRAPGSWEQYFGPGTRLTVT.

Judged by abundance, this clonotype is medium-sized. This sequence joins TRBV25-1 and TRBJ1-1; a possible D gene is TRBD1 (5 bases). The germline CDR1 and CDR2 sequences are MGHDK and SYGVNS. Trimming left V 1 base short and J 3 bases short, with 12 bases between. This CDR3 is built from 15 residues. The CDR3 DNA reads as TGTGCCAGCAGTGAATCGGCAGGGCGACACACTGAAGCTTTCTTT. It yields the protein CASSESAGRHTEAFF.

By sample fraction, this clonotype is large. The gene calls are TRBV18 and TRBJ1-5; possibly TRBD1 for D (5 bases). This CDR3 spans 16 amino acids. The ends were cut back, 3 bases at V and 6 bases at J, with 18 bases in the middle. Germline loops: CDR1 KGHSH, CDR2 LQKENI. CDR3 in amino acids: CASSPGSSRGTQPQHF. In DNA, the CDR3 is TGTGCCAGCTCACCCGGGAGTTCCCGAGGGACTCAGCCCCAGCATTTT.

The V gene is TRBV20-1, the J gene TRBJ2-7, with D possibly being TRBD1 (5 bases). The CDR3 sequence is 14 residues long. Trimming stripped 0 bases from V and 0 bases from J, with 9 bases between. Germline assignment: CDR1 DFQATT and CDR2 SNEGSKA (reference sequence). DNA of the CDR3: TGCAGTGCTAGAGATTTAGACAGCTCCTACGAGCAGTACGTC. This translates into CSARDLDSSYEQYV.

This clonotype was found once. J is TRBJ2-7 and V is TRBV30; D may be TRBD2 (6 bases). V lost 6 bases, J lost 0 bases, and 12 bases lay in between. Per the germline V gene, CDR1 is GTSNPN and CDR2 is SVGIG (reference sequence). The CDR3 length is 13 residues. CDR3 amino acids: CACREISSYEQYF. The CDR3 nucleotides are TGTGCCTGTCGGGAGATCAGCTCCTACGAGCAGTACTTC.

This clonotype counts as medium-sized. The chain combines TRBV7-9 with TRBJ2-7, with D unclear. Germline CDR1 and CDR2: SEHNR and FQNEAQ (reference sequence). V lost 10 bases and J 6 bases, leaving 16 bases between the germline ends. This CDR3 contains 12 residues. CDR3 sequence reads: CATGSNQVEQYF. The CDR3, as DNA: TGTGCCACCGGGTCCAACCAGGTCGAGCAGTACTTC. Full variable domain (remainder filled in from reference TRBV7-9 and TRBJ2-7): DTGVSQNPRHKITKRGQNVTFRCDPISEHNRLYWYRQTLGQGPEFLTYFQNEAQLEKSRLLSDRFSAERPKGSFSTLEIQRTEQGDSAMYLCATGSNQVEQYFGPGTRLTVT.

By sample fraction, this clonotype is large (0.1 to 1%). The chain combines TRBV19 with TRBJ1-3; D is unresolved. From germline, CDR1 is LNHDA and CDR2 SQIVND (reference sequence). There are 14 residues in the CDR3. Trimming left V 3 bases short and J 3 bases short, with 9 bases between. In nucleotides, the CDR3 is TGTGCCAGTAGTATCGAAGGAAATGGAAACACCATATATTTT. It yields the protein CASSIEGNGNTIYF.

Within the sample, this clonotype is medium-sized (0.01 to 0.1%). CDR3 residues: CSASPGLAGVSYEQYF. CDR3 nucleotide sequence: TGCAGTGCTAGTCCGGGACTAGCGGGGGTATCCTACGAGCAGTACTTC. The chain employs TRBV20-1 and TRBJ2-7, with 14 nucleotides matching TRBD2. CDR1 is DFQATT and CDR2 is SNEGSKA in the germline V gene (reference sequence). This CDR3 region has 16 residues. V was pared by 3 bases and J by 1 base, with 5 bases of the junction left unmatched.

The J gene is TRBJ2-5, the V gene TRBV11-2, with 11 bases aligning to TRBD2. Germline trimming cut 5 bases from V and 1 base from J; bases unmatched to any gene: 9. The CDR3 totals 17 residues. Germline CDR1 is SGHAT and CDR2 is FQNNGV. CDR3 protein: CASSPGVTSGTQETQYF. CDR3 nucleotides: TGTGCCAGCAGCCCCGGCGTGACTAGCGGGACCCAAGAGACCCAGTACTTC.

In its sample, this clonotype ranks as medium-sized (0.01 to 0.1%). V is TRBV6-1 and J is TRBJ1-5, with D uncertain. CDR3 size: 13 residues. The germline V gene encodes CDR1 MNHNS and CDR2 SASEGT. Trimming stripped 6 bases from V and 4 bases from J, with 10 bases between. Here the CDR3 DNA reads TGTGCCAGCAGCGGGGTTAATAATCAGCCCCAGCATTTT. It codes for CASSGVNNQPQHF.

By frequency in the sample, this clonotype is medium-sized. The J gene is TRBJ1-4, the V gene TRBV12-3 or TRBV12-4; maybe TRBD1 (5 bases). The CDR3 covers 11 residues. V was pared by 5 bases and J by 14 bases, with 12 bases between. This chain's CDR3 is CASSRGQVLFF. The CDR3 region has the DNA TGTGCCAGCAGTAGAGGACAAGTTCTGTTTTTT.

In this sample, this clonotype is large. The chain couples TRBV11-2 to TRBJ2-2; 8 nucleotides align to TRBD1. The V segment lost 1 base and the J segment 5 bases; nucleotides outside the gene matches: 0. CDR1 and CDR2 from the germline V gene are SGHAT and FQNNGV. CDR3 length: 14 amino acids. The CDR3 here is CASSLGQGTGELFF. DNA of the CDR3: TGTGCCAGCAGCTTAGGACAGGGGACCGGGGAGCTGTTTTTT.

In this sample, this clonotype is medium-sized (0.01 to 0.1%). The gene calls are TRBV20-1 and TRBJ2-1; 8 nucleotides align to TRBD2. Germline V CDR1 and CDR2: DFQATT, SNEGSKA (reference sequence). The CDR3 contains 16 residues. V dropped 3 bases and J dropped 3; count of bases not matched to a gene: 10. CDR3 in amino acids: CSARRRGGRNYNEQFF. The CDR3 DNA reads TGCAGTGCTAGGAGACGGGGGGGAAGAAACTACAATGAGCAGTTCTTC.

By sample share, this clonotype is large. V gene TRBV7-9 combines with J gene TRBJ1-1; 9 nucleotides line up with TRBD1. Per germline, CDR1 SEHNR and CDR2 FQNEAQ (reference sequence). The V and J ends lost 5 bases and 3 bases, in that order; junction bases with no gene match: 10. The CDR3 spans 16 residues. CDR3 amino acids: CASSQGQGRRDTEAFF. The CDR3 nucleotides read TGTGCCAGCAGCCAAGGACAGGGGCGCCGGGACACTGAAGCTTTCTTT. Full variable domain (remainder filled in from reference TRBV7-9 and TRBJ1-1): DTGVSQNPRHKITKRGQNVTFRCDPISEHNRLYWYRQTLGQGPEFLTYFQNEAQLEKSRLLSDRFSAERPKGSFSTLEIQRTEQGDSAMYLCASSQGQGRRDTEAFFGQGTRLTVV.

By sample share, this clonotype is large (0.1 to 1%). The chain recombines TRBV6-1 with TRBJ2-1; 11 bases line up with TRBD2. Germline V CDR1 and CDR2: MNHNS, SASEGT. Germline trimming cut 7 bases from V and 4 bases from J; bases unmatched to any gene: 9. The length of the CDR3 is 16 residues. The CDR3: CASKEAGTSGYNEQFF. DNA for the CDR3: TGTGCCAGCAAGGAAGCCGGGACTAGCGGTTACAATGAGCAGTTCTTC.

Sample share makes this clonotype large. The genes are TRBV7-9 and TRBJ1-3, with D hard to call. The germline V gene has CDR1 SEHNR and CDR2 FQNEAQ (reference sequence). This CDR3 region has 15 residues. V lost 1 base to trimming and J lost 1 base, with 8 bases between them. Here the CDR3 DNA reads TGTGCCAGCAGCTTAGAGTATCGGTCTGGAAACACCATATATTTT. Encoded protein: CASSLEYRSGNTIYF.

This clonotype counts as large. V is TRBV19 and J is TRBJ2-7, with 8 bases fitting TRBD1. The CDR3 loop spans 16 amino acids. Germline CDR1 LNHDA, CDR2 SQIVND (reference sequence). V trimming: 7 bases; J trimming: 7 bases; junction bases outside the gene matches: 18. CDR3 nucleotides: TGTGCCAGTAAGGAAGGCGGCGGACAGGGTTCGGGGGAGCAGTACTTC. The encoded protein is CASKEGGGQGSGEQYF. Full variable domain (rest looked up from reference TRBV19 and TRBJ2-7): DGGITQSPKYLFRKEGQNVTLSCEQNLNHDAMYWYRQDPGQGLRLIYYSQIVNDFQKGDIAEGYSVSREKKESFPLTVTSAQKNPTAFYLCASKEGGGQGSGEQYFGPGTRLTVT.

This clonotype is medium-sized (0.01 to 0.1%) by share. The chain recombines TRBV7-2 with TRBJ1-2; D is unresolved. V gave up 5 bases and J gave up 8 bases, with 15 bases separating them. The CDR3 has 13 amino acids. Germline assignment: CDR1 SGHTA and CDR2 FQGNSA. CDR3 in amino acids: CASSPASKSGYTF. The CDR3 DNA reads TGTGCCAGCAGCCCGGCTAGTAAGTCGGGCTACACCTTC.

By share, this clonotype ranks as medium-sized. The chain is built from TRBV9 and TRBJ2-3, with no clear D. The CDR3 runs to 15 residues. Germline V gene data show CDR1 as SGDLS and CDR2 as YYNGEE. V lost 5 bases and J lost 0, with 13 bases in between. The CDR3 reads CASSSQIDSTDTQYF. The CDR3 region has the DNA TGTGCCAGCAGTTCGCAAATAGATAGCACAGATACGCAGTATTTT.

This clonotype ranks as medium-sized. V is TRBV5-1 and J is TRBJ2-1; D remains unclear. V gave up 0 bases and J gave up 2 bases, with 6 bases separating them. CDR1 SGHRS and CDR2 YFSETQ come from the germline V gene. This CDR3 contains 14 residues. CDR3 nucleotides: TGCGCCAGCAGCTTGGGAGGCGCCTACAATGAGCAGTTCTTC. It is translated as CASSLGGAYNEQFF.

The V call is TRBV19, the J call TRBJ2-7; no reliable D call. The CDR3 spans 18 residues. CDR1 and CDR2 (germline): LNHDA, SQIVND (reference sequence). V lost 3 bases and J lost 4, with 25 bases in between. The CDR3 DNA reads as TGTGCCAGTAGTATGTCCAGGTCGAGCAGCCGATCGCGATACGAGCAGTACTTC. Amino acid sequence: CASSMSRSSSRSRYEQYF.

Judged by abundance, this clonotype is medium-sized (0.01 to 0.1%). The rearrangement uses TRBV7-9 and TRBJ2-5, with 7 bases identical to TRBD1. This CDR3 has 14 residues. V lost 5 bases to trimming and J lost 7 bases; unmatched junction nucleotides: 10. Germline V gene lookup returns CDR1 SEHNR and CDR2 FQNEAQ (reference sequence). CDR3 DNA sequence: TGTGCCAGCAGCCCCGAGACAGGGTCGGGGACCCAGTACTTC. Encoded protein: CASSPETGSGTQYF. Drawing the rest from reference TRBV7-9 and TRBJ2-5, the complete variable domain is DTGVSQNPRHKITKRGQNVTFRCDPISEHNRLYWYRQTLGQGPEFLTYFQNEAQLEKSRLLSDRFSAERPKGSFSTLEIQRTEQGDSAMYLCASSPETGSGTQYFGPGTRLLVL.

By share of the sample, this clonotype is medium-sized. V usage is TRBV6-1 and J usage is TRBJ2-6; D gene ambiguous. The CDR3 extends over 15 amino acids. Looked up from germline, CDR1 is MNHNS and CDR2 is SASEGT. Trimming took off 3 bases at V and 0 bases at J, with 6 bases between the two ends. DNA for the CDR3: TGTGCCAGCAGTGACCGACCCTCTGGGGCCAACGTCCTGACTTTC. Amino acids: CASSDRPSGANVLTF.